This TCR beta chain came from a study of control samples from healthy donors and cancer patients. Repertoires were generated with immunoSEQ multiplex PCR, while TCRdb's copy carries only in-frame clones and drops some. The sample carries 150,000 or so clones, over 85% recorded once. Sequencing used blood. This TCR was recovered from a young man in good health.

The DNA of the CDR3 is TGTGCCAGCAACCCCACGGTAAAGGGGGCAAATACTGAAGCTTTCTTT. This sequence encodes CASNPTVKGANTEAFF. V and J are TRBV5-6 and TRBJ1-1; 7 bases match TRBD1. Trimming cost V 6 bases and J 5 bases; bases outside gene matches: 16. The CDR3 sequence is 16 residues long. In germline, CDR1 is SGHDT, CDR2 YYEEEE.